This paragraph covers one T cell receptor beta chain sequence. The V end lost 7 bases, the J end lost 6 bases, and 21 bases lay between the germline ends. The CDR3 contains 15 residues. Germline values: CDR1 LNHDA, CDR2 SQIVND (reference sequence). Source study methods: Estimation of nucleated cell counts relied on the amplification of reference gene primers. Assay used: immunoSEQ multiplex PCR; TCRdb lists only in-frame clones, some missing. V and J calls and clone size are given by that table; D and trimming were obtained from the DNA. The sample contains approximately 210,000 clones, 84% of which appear only once. The sample belongs to a study of blood T cell repertoires in COVID-19. As for the study in general: Material from acute and convalescent COVID-19 was sourced from the United States, Italy and Spain. PBMCs, B-cell-depleted T cells, or T cells provided the cDNA or gDNA that made up the material.

The V gene is TRBV19, the J gene TRBJ1-1, with TRBD1 as a possible D gene (5 bases). This receptor was taken from a man younger than 40 with active or convalescent COVID-19. The material sequenced was peripheral blood. CDR3 in amino acids: CASIFGSGGRAEAFF. For the CDR3, the DNA is TGTGCCAGTATATTTGGGTCGGGGGGTCGCGCTGAAGCTTTCTTT.